The 21 T cell receptor beta chains in this list originate from one sample, sequenced in a study of T cell responses to AZD1222 COVID-19 vaccine. TCRdb keeps only in-frame clones here, not all; method: immunoSEQ multiplex PCR. Of 150,000 to 200,000 clones listed, 85% to 90% are singletons. This material consisted of peripheral blood, taken on day 0 of MenACWY control vaccination. All receptors derive from an adult in good health.

The J gene is TRBJ2-1, the V gene TRBV9, with 11 bases aligning to TRBD2. Unmatched junction bases numbered 10, after V lost 4 bases and J lost 10 bases. CDR3 length: 15 residues. Germline V CDR1 and CDR2: SGDLS, YYNGEE. The CDR3 protein is CASSSGTSGWKEQFF. Written as DNA, the CDR3 is TGTGCCAGCAGCTCCGGGACTAGCGGATGGAAGGAGCAGTTCTTC.

The rearrangement links TRBV6-5 to TRBJ1-3; possibly TRBD1 for D (6 bases). The germline V gene encodes CDR1 MNHEY and CDR2 SVGAGI. This CDR3 comprises 15 residues. With 7 bases removed from V and 0 bases from J, the gap between germline ends came to 13 bases. For the CDR3, the DNA is TGTGCCAGCAAACAGGACAGAGCCTCTGGAAACACCATATATTTT. Amino acid sequence: CASKQDRASGNTIYF.

This CDR3 is CASSIRVLGQGGHQPQHF. DNA of the CDR3: TGTGCCAGTAGTATAAGAGTTTTAGGACAGGGGGGCCATCAGCCCCAGCATTTT. This chain joins TRBV19 and TRBJ1-5; TRBD1 matches 10 bases. Germline CDR1 LNHDA, CDR2 SQIVND (reference sequence). CDR3 length: 18 residues. V lost 2 bases, J lost 5 bases, and 12 bases stayed unmatched. Full variable domain (rest looked up from reference TRBV19 and TRBJ1-5): DGGITQSPKYLFRKEGQNVTLSCEQNLNHDAMYWYRQDPGQGLRLIYYSQIVNDFQKGDIAEGYSVSREKKESFPLTVTSAQKNPTAFYLCASSIRVLGQGGHQPQHFGDGTRLSIL.

This chain uses TRBV6-5 with TRBJ2-6; D is ambiguous. V gave up 3 bases and J gave up 1 base, with 7 bases separating them. Per the germline V gene, CDR1 is MNHEY and CDR2 is SVGAGI. The CDR3 covers 15 residues. CDR3 region: CASSYRSSGANVLTF. CDR3 nucleotides: TGTGCCAGCAGTTATCGAAGTTCTGGGGCCAACGTCCTGACTTTC.

V and J are TRBV19 and TRBJ1-5; TRBD1 is a possible D gene (6 bases). Germline lookup yields CDR1 LNHDA and CDR2 SQIVND (reference sequence). The CDR3 extends over 15 amino acids. Trimming shortened V by 10 bases and J by 1 base, and 17 bases separated the two germline ends. The CDR3 is CATRGGPGSNQPQHF. DNA of the CDR3: TGTGCCACTAGAGGGGGTCCGGGAAGCAATCAGCCCCAGCATTTT.

V gene TRBV6-1 combines with J gene TRBJ1-2; D possibly corresponds to TRBD1 (6 bases). This CDR3 spans 13 amino acids. Germline loops: CDR1 MNHNS, CDR2 SASEGT. Between the trimmed V and J ends, which lost 4 bases and 8 bases, there was a span of 14 bases. This CDR3 is CASSGAGVKGYTF. CDR3 DNA sequence: TGTGCCAGCAGTGGAGCAGGGGTGAAAGGCTACACCTTC.

The gene calls are TRBV6-1 and TRBJ1-1, with a possible D match to TRBD1 (5 bases). CDR3 length: 12 residues. V was pared by 3 bases and J by 7 bases, with 9 bases between. In germline, CDR1 is MNHNS, CDR2 SASEGT. The CDR3 DNA sequence: TGTGCCAGCAGTGAGTGGGGGTTTGAAGCTTTCTTT. Translation: CASSEWGFEAFF.

The rearrangement links TRBV7-9 to TRBJ1-4; TRBD1 might be the D (5 bases). The CDR3 contains 14 residues. Germline V gives CDR1 SEHNR, CDR2 FQNEAQ (reference sequence). V lost 1 base, J lost 8 bases, and 11 bases lay in between. In DNA, the CDR3 is TGTGCCAGCAGCTTAGAGGGACTCTGGGAAAAACTGTTTTTT. This translates into CASSLEGLWEKLFF. The entire variable domain, with the rest obtained from reference TRBV7-9 and TRBJ1-4, is as follows: DTGVSQNPRHKITKRGQNVTFRCDPISEHNRLYWYRQTLGQGPEFLTYFQNEAQLEKSRLLSDRFSAERPKGSFSTLEIQRTEQGDSAMYLCASSLEGLWEKLFFGSGTQLSVL.

The chain couples TRBV28 to TRBJ1-2; D is undetermined. This CDR3 is built from 14 residues. Trimming stripped 3 bases from V and 7 bases from J, with 15 bases between. Looked up from germline, CDR1 is MDHEN and CDR2 is SYDVKM. The CDR3 DNA reads as TGTGCCAGCAGTTTCCCAGCTGAGAACGGTGGCTACACCTTC. The encoded protein is CASSFPAENGGYTF.

CDR3 coding DNA: TGTGCCAGCAGCCTGCAGGGGGACACTGAAGCTTTCTTT. It translates to CASSLQGDTEAFF. The chain is built from TRBV5-5 and TRBJ1-1; TRBD1 aligns across 7 bases. After removal of 4 bases from V and 3 bases from J, the junction contained 3 bases not matched to a gene. The CDR3 is made up of 13 amino acids. Germline assignment: CDR1 SGHKS and CDR2 YYEKEE (reference sequence).

The chain combines TRBV4-2 with TRBJ1-4, with D unclear. Germline V gene sequence: CDR1 LGHNA, CDR2 YNFKEQ. The CDR3 is 14 amino acids. The ends were cut back, 1 base at V and 5 bases at J, with 8 bases in the middle. CDR3 amino acids: CASSQGTLNEKLFF. The CDR3 DNA is TGTGCCAGCAGCCAAGGGACTCTCAATGAAAAACTGTTTTTT.

This clone was detected once. This chain connects TRBV28 to TRBJ1-2; tentative D call: TRBD1 (6 bases). The CDR3 contains 12 residues. The germline V gene has CDR1 MDHEN and CDR2 SYDVKM. V was shortened by 6 bases and J by 8 bases, with 13 bases between the two germline ends. CDR3 amino acids: CASSRRGYGYTF. CDR3 coding DNA: TGTGCCAGCAGCCGGAGGGGGTACGGCTACACCTTC.

V is TRBV2 and J is TRBJ2-1, with no clear D. The V and J ends lost 1 base and 9 bases respectively, with 7 bases between them. CDR1 and CDR2 from the germline V gene are SNHLY and FYNNEI. This CDR3 region has 12 residues. CDR3 amino acids: CASSEVWGEQFF. Here the CDR3 DNA reads TGTGCCAGCAGTGAAGTCTGGGGTGAGCAGTTCTTC. The whole variable domain, filled in from reference TRBV2 and TRBJ2-1, reads EPEVTQTPSHQVTQMGQEVILRCVPISNHLYFYWYRQILGQKVEFLVSFYNNEISEKSEIFDDQFSVERPDGSNFTLKIRSTKLEDSAMYFCASSEVWGEQFFGPGTRLTVL.

This clone was counted only a few times. V usage is TRBV2 and J usage is TRBJ1-5, with 7 bases matching TRBD1. Germline lookup yields CDR1 SNHLY and CDR2 FYNNEI. Trimming at V came to 4 bases and at J to 6 bases, leaving 9 bases not matched to a gene. The CDR3 runs 15 residues. CDR3 protein: CASSVGRGVGQPQHF. The CDR3 DNA sequence: TGTGCCAGCAGTGTGGGCAGGGGGGTAGGTCAGCCCCAGCATTTT.

V usage is TRBV3-1 (or the pseudogene TRBV3-2) and J usage is TRBJ2-7; D is undetermined. The CDR3 sequence is 14 residues long. Trimming shortened V by 2 bases and J by 1 base, and 9 bases separated the two germline ends. CDR1 LGHDT and CDR2 YNNKEL come from the germline V gene (reference sequence). The CDR3, as DNA: TGTGCCAGCAGCCAAAGGCTCGGATCCTACGAGCAGTACTTC. This translates into CASSQRLGSYEQYF.

This sequence joins TRBV19 and TRBJ2-6; a weak D match, TRBD2 (6 bases). The CDR3 runs to 15 residues. Germline V gives CDR1 LNHDA, CDR2 SQIVND (reference sequence). Trimming cost V 3 bases and J 4 bases, with 10 bases left between them. DNA of the CDR3: TGTGCCAGTAGTATTCCGGGACTCGGGGCCAACGTCCTGACTTTC. As protein: CASSIPGLGANVLTF.

The chain couples TRBV28 to TRBJ1-1; D remains ambiguous. Trimming pared 7 bases from V and 1 base from J, leaving 13 bases between. Looked up from germline, CDR1 is MDHEN and CDR2 is SYDVKM. The CDR3 consists of 14 residues. CDR3 protein: CASTPDLKNTEAFF. In nucleotides, the CDR3 is TGTGCCAGCACCCCAGACTTGAAGAACACTGAAGCTTTCTTT. Variable domain in full (rest from reference TRBV28 and TRBJ1-1): DVKVTQSSRYLVKRTGEKVFLECVQDMDHENMFWYRQDPGLGLRLIYFSYDVKMKEKGDIPEGYSVSREKKERFSLILESASTNQTSMYLCASTPDLKNTEAFFGQGTRLTVV.

The gene calls are TRBV6-2 or TRBV6-3 and TRBJ1-1, with a possible D match to TRBD1 (6 bases). V was clipped by 5 bases and J by 6 bases, with 16 bases between them. CDR1 is MNHEY, CDR2 SVGEGT, per germline. This CDR3 has 14 amino acids. The DNA for the CDR3 is TGTGCCAGCAGTCCCCAGGGGCGAGGGGCTGAAGCTTTCTTT. It encodes CASSPQGRGAEAFF.

This clone was seen only once. The chain has TRBV4-1 and TRBJ2-7; 10 positions agree with TRBD1. The CDR3 is made up of 15 amino acids. Germline-derived CDR1 and CDR2 are MGHRA and YSYEKL. Germline trimming cut 2 bases from V and 1 base from J; bases unmatched to any gene: 2. The chain's CDR3 is CASSQSDRGSYEQYF. CDR3 in DNA: TGCGCCAGCAGCCAATCGGACAGGGGGTCCTACGAGCAGTACTTC.

The chain couples TRBV19 to TRBJ1-3, with D possibly being TRBD1 (6 bases). Trimming cost V 5 bases and J 3 bases, with 11 bases left between them. The CDR3 extends over 14 amino acids. CDR1 is LNHDA and CDR2 is SQIVND in the germline V gene (reference sequence). The CDR3 spells CASSSGTFGNTIYF. Written as DNA, the CDR3 is TGTGCCAGTAGTTCCGGGACATTTGGAAACACCATATATTTT.

The V and J genes are TRBV28 and TRBJ1-6, with D perhaps matching TRBD1 (6 bases). The CDR3 consists of 19 residues. The germline V and J ends were trimmed by 9 bases and 0 bases, with 24 bases remaining between them. CDR1 is MDHEN and CDR2 is SYDVKM in the germline V gene. CDR3 in DNA: TGTGCCAGTTCTAGACCGGGACACGATACAAGCTCCTATAATTCACCCCTCCACTTT. Its translation is CASSRPGHDTSSYNSPLHF.